A single sample is the source of the 14 T cell receptor beta chains below, sequenced in a study of Ad26.COV2.S vaccination and SARS-CoV-2 variants. The treatment is: 15 to 20 received Ad26.COV2.S at low or high dose, single or two shots; roughly 5 received placebo; per-sample allocation not given. Day 63 after the first injection of vaccine or placebo was the sampling time. TCRdb's copy holds only in-frame clones and misses some; the assay was immunoSEQ multiplex PCR. Here the sample spans approximately 480,000 clones, around nine tenths being singletons. The material was peripheral blood, obtained in a trial of Ad26.COV2.S vaccine versus placebo. The receptors were sampled from a person aged 18-60 years who received the Ad26.COV2.S COVID-19 vaccine or a placebo.

This sequence joins TRBV7-8 and TRBJ2-1, with D possibly being TRBD2 (6 bases). V was pared by 3 bases and J by 3 bases, with 24 bases between. Germline assignment: CDR1 SGHVS and CDR2 FQNEAQ. The CDR3 runs to 19 residues. CDR3 in DNA: TGTGCCAGCAGCTTCCGGGAGAAAACCCCCCGATCGGGCTACAATGAGCAGTTCTTC. As protein: CASSFREKTPRSGYNEQFF. Combining the CDR3 with reference TRBV7-8 and TRBJ2-1 gives the whole variable domain GAGVSQSPRYKVAKRGQDVALRCDPISGHVSLFWYQQALGQGPEFLTYFQNEAQLDKSGLPSDRFFAERPEGSVSTLKIQRTQQEDSAVYLCASSFREKTPRSGYNEQFFGPGTRLTVL.

V usage is TRBV19 and J usage is TRBJ2-7; D possibly matches TRBD1 or TRBD2 (7 bases each). Germline CDR1 and CDR2: LNHDA and SQIVND (reference sequence). Trimming took off 8 bases at V and 4 bases at J, with 18 bases between the two ends. This CDR3 spans 14 amino acids. For the CDR3, the DNA is TGTGCCAGTGGCCCCCGGCAGGGGGGGTACGAGCAGTACTTC. Its translation: CASGPRQGGYEQYF.

The chain employs TRBV28 and TRBJ2-1; 8 nucleotides line up with TRBD2. The CDR3 runs 16 residues. Germline V gives CDR1 MDHEN, CDR2 SYDVKM. The V segment lost 4 bases and the J segment 7 bases; nucleotides outside the gene matches: 12. The CDR3 bases are TGTGCCAGCAGTTATTTGGCGGGAGGCCTCCATAATGAGCAGTTCTTC. It translates to CASSYLAGGLHNEQFF.

V is TRBV24-1 and J is TRBJ2-7; D uncertain. Germline V gene lookup returns CDR1 KGHDR and CDR2 SFDVKD. V dropped 3 bases and J dropped 6 bases, with 14 bases sitting between them. CDR3 size: 14 residues. The CDR3 spells CATSDPRSASEQYF. In nucleotides, the CDR3 is TGTGCCACCAGTGATCCGAGATCTGCCAGCGAGCAGTACTTC.

This chain links TRBV7-2 with TRBJ2-1; 10 positions match TRBD2. The length of the CDR3 is 16 residues. J lost 6 bases, V lost 1 base, and 6 bases had no gene match. Looked up from germline, CDR1 is SGHTA and CDR2 is FQGNSA. Written as DNA, the CDR3 is TGTGCCAGCAGCTTAGAGATGCTAGCGGGAGCCAATGAGCAGTTCTTC. It codes for CASSLEMLAGANEQFF.

V and J are TRBV28 and TRBJ1-6; D call uncertain. Germline V gene sequence: CDR1 MDHEN, CDR2 SYDVKM. This CDR3 is built from 14 residues. V gave up 6 bases and J gave up 9 bases, with 15 bases separating them. The CDR3, as DNA: TGTGCCAGCAGGGCGGCTGCGCGGGGTTCACCCCTCCACTTT. It yields the protein CASRAAARGSPLHF.

The V call is TRBV6-2 or TRBV6-3, the J call TRBJ2-1; D gene uncertain. CDR1 is MNHEY and CDR2 is SVGEGT in the germline V gene. The V and J ends lost 5 bases and 3 bases respectively, with 17 bases between them. The CDR3 has 16 residues. In DNA, the CDR3 is TGTGCCAGCAGTCCGACCCGTGGCGCGGTCTACAATGAGCAGTTCTTC. Translating it yields CASSPTRGAVYNEQFF.

This sequence joins TRBV5-1 and TRBJ1-2, with a tentative D call TRBD1 (6 bases). CDR1 and CDR2 (germline): SGHRS, YFSETQ. The CDR3 loop spans 15 amino acids. V dropped 1 base and J dropped 2 bases, with 12 bases sitting between them. The CDR3 DNA is TGCGCCAGCAGCTTGACCGGACAGAACAACTATGGCTACACCTTC. Translated: CASSLTGQNNYGYTF.

The V call is TRBV2, the J call TRBJ2-1; 11 bases align to TRBD2. Germline V lookup: CDR1 SNHLY, CDR2 FYNNEI. V trimming: 7 bases; J trimming: 7 bases; junction bases outside the gene matches: 18. This CDR3 has 18 amino acids. The CDR3 spells CASKRLGVAGGPENEQFF. In nucleotides, the CDR3 is TGTGCCAGCAAGAGACTAGGGGTAGCGGGAGGGCCTGAGAATGAGCAGTTCTTC.

The rearrangement joins TRBV7-2 to TRBJ2-5, with D maybe TRBD1 (5 bases). The germline V and J ends were trimmed by 5 bases and 5 bases, with 15 bases remaining between them. This CDR3 is 14 amino acids long. The germline V gene has CDR1 SGHTA and CDR2 FQGNSA. The CDR3 region has the DNA TGTGCCAGCAGCACCGGGCCAGGGTACGAGACCCAGTACTTC. Its protein product is CASSTGPGYETQYF.

The chain joins TRBV20-1 to TRBJ2-3, with TRBD2 identical over 10 bases. With 3 bases clipped from V and 4 bases from J, the junction kept 4 bases outside the gene matches. The CDR3 totals 14 residues. From germline, CDR1 is DFQATT and CDR2 SNEGSKA (reference sequence). DNA of the CDR3: TGCAGTGCTAGTGCTAGCGGGAGAGCAGATACGCAGTATTTT. Residues: CSASASGRADTQYF.

V is TRBV4-1 and J is TRBJ2-1, with 9 bases lining up with TRBD2. In germline, CDR1 is MGHRA, CDR2 YSYEKL. The CDR3 has 17 residues. V lost 2 bases to trimming and J lost 0 bases; unmatched junction nucleotides: 5. CDR3 in DNA: TGCGCCAGCAGCCAACAATATAGCGGGAGCTCCTACAATGAGCAGTTCTTC. This codes for CASSQQYSGSSYNEQFF.

J is TRBJ1-5 and V is TRBV28; D perhaps matches TRBD1 (5 bases). The germline gives CDR1 MDHEN, CDR2 SYDVKM. Between the trimmed V and J ends, which lost 6 bases and 5 bases, there was a span of 20 bases. This CDR3 has 16 residues. The CDR3 sequence is CASRRSPGPRDQPQHF. CDR3 nucleotide sequence: TGTGCCAGCAGGCGCTCGCCGGGACCGAGGGATCAGCCCCAGCATTTT.

The chain is built from TRBV7-9 and TRBJ1-5; D is possibly TRBD1 (6 bases). The CDR3 is made up of 16 amino acids. With 2 bases removed from V and 7 bases from J, the gap between germline ends came to 18 bases. Germline CDR1 is SEHNR and CDR2 is FQNEAQ (reference sequence). The CDR3 reads CASSLSVLGGLQPQHF. The CDR3 DNA is TGTGCCAGCAGCTTATCGGTTTTAGGGGGGCTACAGCCCCAGCATTTT.